This record covers a single T cell receptor beta chain. Its antigen remains unidentified. Qualities for individual bases were not recorded, and no much larger clone is one base off. Libraries were built with the immunoSEQ multiplex PCR assay. The source is immuneACCESS, and TCRdb retained only in-frame sequences with V and J called. Part of the clones is not carried over; for the studies checked, unresolved V genes explain less than half of this, and the remainder is unexplained. This sample has 150,000 or so clones in its table, and roughly 93% of those were observed once. Around 5.4% of the sample is in the top ten clones. This entry comes from a study of control samples from healthy donors and cancer patients (dated by TCRdb to between 2020 and 2021). For CDR1 and CDR2, the germline V gene lists MGHRA and YSYEKL. The V and J ends are trimmed by 4 bases and 7 bases, leaving 14 bases between them. The CDR3 spans 15 residues, from the cysteine through the phenylalanine. CDR3 DNA is the only sequence kept; it has 45 bases, read in frame from the first base.

Here the chain combines TRBV4-1 and TRBJ1-6, with an unclear D gene assignment. The sequencing input was blood. The sequence derives from a man aged 18 to 30 in good health. The CDR3 amino acid sequence is: CASSPRQVTNSPLHF. The DNA is TGCGCCAGCAGCCCACGGCAGGTCACAAATTCACCCCTCCACTTT.